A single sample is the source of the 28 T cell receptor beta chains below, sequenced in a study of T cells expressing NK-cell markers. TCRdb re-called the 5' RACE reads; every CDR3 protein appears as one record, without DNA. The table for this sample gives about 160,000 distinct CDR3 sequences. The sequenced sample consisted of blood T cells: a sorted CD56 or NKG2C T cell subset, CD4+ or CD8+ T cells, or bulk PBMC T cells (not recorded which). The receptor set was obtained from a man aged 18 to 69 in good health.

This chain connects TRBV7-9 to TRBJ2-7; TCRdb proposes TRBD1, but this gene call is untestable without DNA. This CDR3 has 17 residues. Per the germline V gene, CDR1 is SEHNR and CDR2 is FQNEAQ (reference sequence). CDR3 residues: CASSWKGRRGGVYEQYF.

CDR3 region: CSATARTDNYGYTF. The chain joins TRBV20-1 to TRBJ1-2. The CDR3 is made up of 14 amino acids. CDR1 and CDR2 from the germline V gene are DFQATT and SNEGSKA (reference sequence).

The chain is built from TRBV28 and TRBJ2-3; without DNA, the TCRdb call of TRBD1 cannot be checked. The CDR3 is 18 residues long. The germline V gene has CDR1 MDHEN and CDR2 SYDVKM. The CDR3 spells CASSSPHGTGGGTDTQYF.

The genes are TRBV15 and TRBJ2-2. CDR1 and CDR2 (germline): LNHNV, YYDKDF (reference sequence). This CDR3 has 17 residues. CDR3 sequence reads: CATSRDLDLSNTGELFF.

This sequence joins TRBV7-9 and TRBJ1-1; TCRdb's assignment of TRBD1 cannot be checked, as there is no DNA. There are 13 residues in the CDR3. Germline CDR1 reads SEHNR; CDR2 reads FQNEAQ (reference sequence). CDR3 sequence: CASRTGERFEAFF.

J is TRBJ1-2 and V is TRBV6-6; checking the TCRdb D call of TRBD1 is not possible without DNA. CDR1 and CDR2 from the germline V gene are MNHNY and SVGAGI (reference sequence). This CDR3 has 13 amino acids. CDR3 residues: CASSQDGAGGYTF.

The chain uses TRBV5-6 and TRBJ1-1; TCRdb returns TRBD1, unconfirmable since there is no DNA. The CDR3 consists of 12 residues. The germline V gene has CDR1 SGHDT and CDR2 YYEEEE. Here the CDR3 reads CASTLEGSGAFF.

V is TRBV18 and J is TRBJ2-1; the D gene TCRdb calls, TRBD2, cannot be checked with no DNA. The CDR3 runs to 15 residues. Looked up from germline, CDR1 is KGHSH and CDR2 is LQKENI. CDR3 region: CASSPEELAGVEQFF.

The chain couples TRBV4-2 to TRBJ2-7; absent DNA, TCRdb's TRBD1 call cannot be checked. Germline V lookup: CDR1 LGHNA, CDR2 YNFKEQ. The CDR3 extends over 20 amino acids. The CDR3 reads CASSPLRLGQGVLDSYEQYF.

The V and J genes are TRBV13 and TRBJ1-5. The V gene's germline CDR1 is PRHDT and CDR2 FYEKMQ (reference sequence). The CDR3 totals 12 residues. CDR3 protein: CASSVSNRPQHF. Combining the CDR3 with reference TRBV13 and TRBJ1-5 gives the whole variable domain AAGVIQSPRHLIKEKRETATLKCYPIPRHDTVYWYQQGPGQDPQFLISFYEKMQSDKGSIPDRFSAQQFSDYHSELNMSSLELGDSALYFCASSVSNRPQHFGDGTRLSIL.

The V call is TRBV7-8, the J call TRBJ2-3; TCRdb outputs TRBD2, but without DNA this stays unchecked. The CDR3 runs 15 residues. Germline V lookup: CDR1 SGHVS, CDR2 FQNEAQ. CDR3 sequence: CASSFPRRETDTQYF.

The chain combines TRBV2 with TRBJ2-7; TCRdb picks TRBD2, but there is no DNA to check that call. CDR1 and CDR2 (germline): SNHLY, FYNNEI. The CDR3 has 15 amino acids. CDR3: CACREDGGLSYEQYF.

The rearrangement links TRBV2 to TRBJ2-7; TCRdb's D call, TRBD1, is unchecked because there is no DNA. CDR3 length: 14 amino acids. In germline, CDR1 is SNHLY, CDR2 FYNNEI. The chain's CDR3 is CASSRGGRGKEQYF. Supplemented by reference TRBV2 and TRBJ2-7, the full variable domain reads EPEVTQTPSHQVTQMGQEVILRCVPISNHLYFYWYRQILGQKVEFLVSFYNNEISEKSEIFDDQFSVERPDGSNFTLKIRSTKLEDSAMYFCASSRGGRGKEQYFGPGTRLTVT.

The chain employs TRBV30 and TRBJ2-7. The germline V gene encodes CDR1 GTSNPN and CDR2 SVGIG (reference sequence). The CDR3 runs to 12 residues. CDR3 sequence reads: CAWSVLGVEQYF.

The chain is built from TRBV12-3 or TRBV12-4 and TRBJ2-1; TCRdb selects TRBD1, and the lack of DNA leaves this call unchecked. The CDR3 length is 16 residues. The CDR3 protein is CASSSTGTGPFNEQFF.

The CDR3 region is CASSELKGSYFYEQYF. This chain connects TRBV6-1 to TRBJ2-7. This CDR3 region has 16 residues. Germline-derived CDR1 and CDR2 are MNHNS and SASEGT.

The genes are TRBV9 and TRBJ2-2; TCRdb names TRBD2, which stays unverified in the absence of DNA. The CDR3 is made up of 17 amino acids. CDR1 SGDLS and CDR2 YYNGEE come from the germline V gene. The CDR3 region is CASSVGSGPRPTGELFF.

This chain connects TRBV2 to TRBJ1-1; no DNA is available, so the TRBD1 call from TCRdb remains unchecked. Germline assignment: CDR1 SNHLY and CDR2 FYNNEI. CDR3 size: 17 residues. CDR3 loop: CASRTGTGNEMNTEAFF.

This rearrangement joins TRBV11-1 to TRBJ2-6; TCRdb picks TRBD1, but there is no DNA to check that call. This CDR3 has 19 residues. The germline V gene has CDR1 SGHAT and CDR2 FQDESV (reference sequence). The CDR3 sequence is CASSSKLGANRSGANVLTF. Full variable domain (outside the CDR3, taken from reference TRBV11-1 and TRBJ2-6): EAEVAQSPRYKITEKSQAVAFWCDPISGHATLYWYRQILGQGPELLVQFQDESVVDDSQLPKDRFSAERLKGVDSTLKIQPAELGDSAMYLCASSSKLGANRSGANVLTFGAGSRLTVL.

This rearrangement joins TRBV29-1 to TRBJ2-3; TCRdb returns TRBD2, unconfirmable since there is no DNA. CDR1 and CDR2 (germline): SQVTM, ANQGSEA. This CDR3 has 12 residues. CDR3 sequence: CSGTRDTDTQYF.

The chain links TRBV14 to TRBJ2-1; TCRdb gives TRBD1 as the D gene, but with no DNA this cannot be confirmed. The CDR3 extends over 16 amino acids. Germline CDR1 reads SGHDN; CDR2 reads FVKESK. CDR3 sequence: CASSQSGQGSYNEQFF.

CDR3 residues: CSARDLRGPDNEQFF. The V call is TRBV20-1, the J call TRBJ2-1; TCRdb's D call, TRBD1, is unchecked because there is no DNA. The germline V gene encodes CDR1 DFQATT and CDR2 SNEGSKA (reference sequence). This CDR3 comprises 15 residues.

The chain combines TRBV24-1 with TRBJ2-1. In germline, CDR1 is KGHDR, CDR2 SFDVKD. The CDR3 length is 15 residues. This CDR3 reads CATSAWESSYNEQFF.

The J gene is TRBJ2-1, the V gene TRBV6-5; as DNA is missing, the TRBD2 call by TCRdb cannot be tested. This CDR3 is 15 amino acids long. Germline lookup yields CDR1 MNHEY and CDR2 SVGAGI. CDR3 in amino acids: CASSYVQRGRNEQFF.

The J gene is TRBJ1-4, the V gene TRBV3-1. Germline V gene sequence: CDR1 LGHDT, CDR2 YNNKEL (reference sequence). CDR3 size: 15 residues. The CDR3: CASSHRGRTNEKLFF.

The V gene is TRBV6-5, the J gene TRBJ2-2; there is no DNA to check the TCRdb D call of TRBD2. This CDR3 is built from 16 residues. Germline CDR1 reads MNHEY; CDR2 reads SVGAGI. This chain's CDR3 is CASRYFGTEGSGELFF.

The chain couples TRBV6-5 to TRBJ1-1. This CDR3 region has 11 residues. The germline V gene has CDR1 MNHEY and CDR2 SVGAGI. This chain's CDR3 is CASIENTEAFF.

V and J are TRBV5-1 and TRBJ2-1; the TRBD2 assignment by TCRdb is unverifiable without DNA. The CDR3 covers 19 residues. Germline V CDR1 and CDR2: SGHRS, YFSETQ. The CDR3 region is CASSELPGLAGKEPNEQFF. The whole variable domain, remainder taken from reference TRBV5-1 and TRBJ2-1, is KAGVTQTPRYLIKTRGQQVTLSCSPISGHRSVSWYQQTPGQGLQFLFEYFSETQRNKGNFPGRFSGRQFSNSRSEMNVSTLELGDSALYLCASSELPGLAGKEPNEQFFGPGTRLTVL.